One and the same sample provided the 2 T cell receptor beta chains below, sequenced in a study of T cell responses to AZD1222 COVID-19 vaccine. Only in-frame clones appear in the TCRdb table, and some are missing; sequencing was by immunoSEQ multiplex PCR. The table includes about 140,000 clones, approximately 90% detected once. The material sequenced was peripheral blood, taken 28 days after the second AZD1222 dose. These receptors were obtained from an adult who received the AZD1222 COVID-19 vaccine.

CDR3 protein: CASSTWTAKNIQYF. The CDR3 bases are TGTGCCAGCAGCACATGGACGGCCAAAAACATTCAGTACTTC. The chain employs TRBV28 and TRBJ2-4, with D unresolved. CDR1 is MDHEN, CDR2 SYDVKM, per germline. V dropped 6 bases and J dropped 1 base, with 10 bases sitting between them. The CDR3 is 14 amino acids. Looking up the rest from reference TRBV28 and TRBJ2-4 gives the full variable domain: DVKVTQSSRYLVKRTGEKVFLECVQDMDHENMFWYRQDPGLGLRLIYFSYDVKMKEKGDIPEGYSVSREKKERFSLILESASTNQTSMYLCASSTWTAKNIQYFGAGTRLSVL.

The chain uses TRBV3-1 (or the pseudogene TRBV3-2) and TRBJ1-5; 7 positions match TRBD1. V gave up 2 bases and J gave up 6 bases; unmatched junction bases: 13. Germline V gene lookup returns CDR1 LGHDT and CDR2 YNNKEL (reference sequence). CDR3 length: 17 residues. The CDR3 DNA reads TGTGCCAGCAGCCAAATGGGGGTGGCAGGGGGTGGTCAGCCCCAGCATTTT. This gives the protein CASSQMGVAGGGQPQHF.